What follows describes a single T cell receptor (beta chain). Antigen: not known. This entry is derived from a study of T cell responses to AZD1222 COVID-19 vaccine. V lost 3 bases and J lost 10, with 10 bases in between. The CDR3 spans 12 residues. Study observations and caveats: Clonal diversity may have been underestimated, and the donors were mostly white British, with more females than males. Distributed over spike, vaccine-associated CD4 TCRs predominated at 160-218 and 743-854. Unmutated variant regions reportedly attract nearly half of all spike-specific TCRs.

Generated by immunoSEQ multiplex PCR, the TCRdb table keeps only in-frame clones and is missing some. The table lists 85,000 to 90,000 clones, over 85% of them singletons. The chain carries TRBV23-1 and TRBJ1-3, with D hard to call. TRBV23-1 is noted as an ORF with a role that remains uncertain. The sequences come from peripheral blood, collected 28 days after the second AZD1222 dose. The TCR sequence derives from an adult who received the AZD1222 COVID-19 vaccine. The chain's CDR3 is CASSHCGWTIYF. The DNA of the CDR3 is TGCGCCAGCAGTCATTGCGGGTGGACCATATATTTT.